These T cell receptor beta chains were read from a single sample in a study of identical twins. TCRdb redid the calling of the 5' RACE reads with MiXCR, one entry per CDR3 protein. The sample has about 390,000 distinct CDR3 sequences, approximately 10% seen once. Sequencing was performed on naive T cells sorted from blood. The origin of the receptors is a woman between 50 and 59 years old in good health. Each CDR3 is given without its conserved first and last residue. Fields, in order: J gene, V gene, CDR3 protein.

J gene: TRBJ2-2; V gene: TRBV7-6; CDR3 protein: ASSIRDRIQNTGELF
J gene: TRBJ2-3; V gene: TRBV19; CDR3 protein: ASSLEGTSGSSDTQY
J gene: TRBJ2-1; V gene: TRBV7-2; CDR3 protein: ASRNSGTRLGEQF
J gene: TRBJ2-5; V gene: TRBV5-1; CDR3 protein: ASRRTSGRVETQY
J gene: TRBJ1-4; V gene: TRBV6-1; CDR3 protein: ASRQFWEEKLF
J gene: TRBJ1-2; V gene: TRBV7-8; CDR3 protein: ASGQSLSYGYT
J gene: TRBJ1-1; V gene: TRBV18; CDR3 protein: ASSPLTGEAF
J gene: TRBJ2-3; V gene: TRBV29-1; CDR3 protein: SATGVDTQY
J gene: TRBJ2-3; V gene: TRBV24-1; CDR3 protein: ATSGTSISTDTQY
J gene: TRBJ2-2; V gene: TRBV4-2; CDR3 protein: ASSQDRSGTSGGVGTGELF
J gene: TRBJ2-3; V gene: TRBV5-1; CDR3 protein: ASSLNQGADTQY
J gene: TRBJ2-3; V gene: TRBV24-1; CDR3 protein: ATSDFWENADTQY
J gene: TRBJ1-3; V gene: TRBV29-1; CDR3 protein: SAGLGSGGNTIY
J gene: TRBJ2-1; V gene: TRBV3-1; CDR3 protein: ASSQAATTYNEQF
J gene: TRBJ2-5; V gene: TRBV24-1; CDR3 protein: ATSDLTGMETQY
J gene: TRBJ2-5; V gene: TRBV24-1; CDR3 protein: ATSDPGQGKETQY
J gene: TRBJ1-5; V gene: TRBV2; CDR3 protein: ASRTLTQGTGQPQH
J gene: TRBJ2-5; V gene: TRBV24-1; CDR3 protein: ATSDSRRGKETQY
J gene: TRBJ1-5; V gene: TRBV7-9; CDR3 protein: ASSPDGYQPQH
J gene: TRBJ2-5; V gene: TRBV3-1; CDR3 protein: ASSQESGTRDQETQY
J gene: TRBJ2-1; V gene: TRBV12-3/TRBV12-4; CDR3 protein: ASNYGSVNEQF
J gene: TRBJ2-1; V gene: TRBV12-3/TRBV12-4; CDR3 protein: ASSPQGIVINEQF